This T cell receptor (beta chain) derives from a study of OX40 agonist ivuxolimab in advanced cancers. The protocol was immunoSEQ multiplex PCR, while the TCRdb copy is restricted to in-frame clones and leaves out a portion. The profile shows tens of thousands of clones, about 88% of them singletons. Sample: CD4+ or CD8+ T cells sorted from blood, taken in a trial of the OX40 agonist ivuxolimab. The TCR sequence derives from an adult with an advanced solid tumor such as melanoma, head and neck, liver or kidney cancer.

CDR3 residues: CASTQGGGYTF. The CDR3 coding sequence is TGTGCCAGTACACAGGGGGGCGGCTACACCTTC. The gene calls are TRBV6-5 and TRBJ1-2; TRBD1 matches 8 bases. The germline V gene has CDR1 MNHEY and CDR2 SVGAGI. J gave up 8 bases and V 9 bases, and 5 bases lay outside the gene matches. The CDR3 extends over 11 amino acids.